This T cell receptor beta chain was documented in a study of cytomegalovirus exposure and HLA in healthy donors. Per germline, CDR1 WNHNN and CDR2 SYGVQD (reference sequence). The CDR3 is 15 residues long. V was shortened by 5 bases and J by 2 bases, with 15 bases between the two germline ends. Whole-study results and caveats: Earlier analysis yielded a pattern in which most TCR beta V segments were productive about 87% or about 30% of the time. Later analysis identified a missense DCLRE1C variant that was linked to TCR beta V- and J-gene trimming.

About this clone: The antigen is not known.

In the PCR, 60 Vbeta and 13 Jbeta primers were used. Libraries were prepared by immunoSEQ multiplex PCR; TCRdb keeps only in-frame clonotypes and omits some of them. The repertoire holds around 130,000 clones, with approximately 70% as singletons. This chain joins TRBV10-1 and TRBJ2-5; a weak D match, TRBD1 (6 bases). The origin of this receptor is a woman aged 55-75 years in good health and CMV-seropositive. The specimen sequenced was PBMCs. CDR3 sequence reads: CASSPGHGRQETQYF. The DNA for the CDR3 is TGCGCCAGCAGTCCGGGACACGGAAGGCAAGAGACCCAGTACTTC.